A single sample gave rise to the 15 T cell receptor beta chains below, sequenced in a study of cytomegalovirus exposure and HLA in healthy donors. 13 Jbeta primers and 60 Vbeta primers were used for the PCR. Assay: immunoSEQ multiplex PCR; the TCRdb copy retains only in-frame clones and omits some. The clone table shows around 140,000 clones, with the ten largest holding less than 2%. Sequencing input: PBMCs. Receptor source: a woman in her thirties or forties in good health and CMV-seronegative.

The chain links TRBV28 to TRBJ1-3, with D tentatively TRBD1 (6 bases). The CDR3 extends over 16 amino acids. Germline V CDR1 and CDR2: MDHEN, SYDVKM. V was pared by 6 bases and J by 2 bases, with 17 bases between. The CDR3, as DNA: TGTGCCAGCAGCCCCGGGGGGGACAACACTGGAAACACCATATATTTT. Amino acids: CASSPGGDNTGNTIYF.

The J gene is TRBJ2-2, the V gene TRBV6-1; tentative D call: TRBD1 (6 bases). Germline V gene lookup returns CDR1 MNHNS and CDR2 SASEGT. Between the trimmed V and J ends, which lost 3 bases and 7 bases, there was a span of 12 bases. This CDR3 has 14 residues. The CDR3 sequence: CASSDYRAGGELFF. The CDR3 DNA reads as TGTGCCAGCAGTGACTACAGGGCGGGCGGGGAGCTGTTTTTT.

The chain recombines TRBV18 with TRBJ1-3; TRBD1 agrees at 8 bases. Trimming took 1 base from V and 0 from J; bases not matched to a gene: 2. The CDR3 length is 16 residues. Germline values: CDR1 KGHSH, CDR2 LQKENI. The CDR3 here is CASSPRTGRSGNTIYF. In DNA, the CDR3 is TGTGCCAGCTCACCACGGACAGGGCGCTCTGGAAACACCATATATTTT.

This chain joins TRBV19 and TRBJ1-3; TRBD1 might be the D (5 bases). Trimming removed 2 bases at V and 1 base at J, with 6 bases between. CDR1 LNHDA and CDR2 SQIVND come from the germline V gene (reference sequence). There are 14 residues in the CDR3. The CDR3 sequence is CASSIRQSGNTIYF. CDR3 DNA: TGTGCCAGTAGTATAAGACAGTCTGGAAACACCATATATTTT.

The chain employs TRBV7-2 and TRBJ1-5, with D maybe TRBD1 (6 bases). Germline-derived CDR1 and CDR2 are SGHTA and FQGNSA. Trimming removed 5 bases at V and 5 bases at J, with 10 bases between. The CDR3 consists of 13 residues. In DNA form, the CDR3 reads TGTGCCAGCAGCCGACAGGCTGATCAGCCCCAGCATTTT. As protein: CASSRQADQPQHF.

The chain couples TRBV6-5 to TRBJ2-5; D is perhaps TRBD1 (5 bases). Germline V lookup: CDR1 MNHEY, CDR2 SVGAGI. The CDR3 contains 14 residues. Trimming shortened V by 2 bases and J by 5 bases, and 12 bases separated the two germline ends. As DNA, the CDR3 is TGTGCCAGCAGTTACGCCAGGGCTCGGGAGACCCAGTACTTC. The encoded protein is CASSYARARETQYF.

The V and J genes are TRBV10-3 and TRBJ2-3, with 9 nucleotides matching TRBD1. Germline loops: CDR1 ENHRY, CDR2 SYGVKD. This CDR3 has 15 residues. The trim removed 10 bases at V and 2 bases at J, leaving 10 bases unmatched. The CDR3 here is CATWTGAFLTDTQYF. The CDR3 DNA is TGTGCCACTTGGACAGGGGCCTTTCTCACAGATACGCAGTATTTT.

This chain joins TRBV11-2 and TRBJ2-4; TRBD2 agrees at 8 bases. The CDR3 is 14 residues long. Trimming removed 4 bases from V and 7 bases from J; junction bases left unmatched: 6. The V gene's germline CDR1 is SGHAT and CDR2 FQNNGV. The CDR3 loop is CASSSPRGGNIQYF. The CDR3 nucleotides are TGTGCCAGCAGCTCCCCCCGCGGGGGGAACATTCAGTACTTC. Using reference TRBV11-2 and TRBJ2-4 for the parts outside the CDR3, the full variable domain is EAGVAQSPRYKIIEKRQSVAFWCNPISGHATLYWYQQILGQGPKLLIQFQNNGVVDDSQLPKDRFSAERLKGVDSTLKIQPAKLEDSAVYLCASSSPRGGNIQYFGAGTRLSVL.

The V call is TRBV2, the J call TRBJ2-3; a weak D match, TRBD1 (5 bases). Germline V gives CDR1 SNHLY, CDR2 FYNNEI. The CDR3 extends over 14 amino acids. V was clipped by 6 bases and J by 1 base, with 11 bases between them. In DNA form, the CDR3 reads TGTGCCAGCAGGGGGCGAATTCGCACAGATACGCAGTATTTT. It codes for CASRGRIRTDTQYF.

In nucleotides, the CDR3 is TGTGCCAGCAGTAGGGGGGACAGGGGGACTGAAGCTTTCTTT. It is translated as CASSRGDRGTEAFF. V usage is TRBV27 and J usage is TRBJ1-1; 11 bases map to TRBD1. CDR1 is MNHEY and CDR2 is SMNVEV in the germline V gene (reference sequence). V gave up 5 bases and J gave up 5 bases; unmatched junction bases: 4. This CDR3 has 14 amino acids.

The chain is built from TRBV2 and TRBJ2-2; D unclear. The CDR3 covers 16 residues. V was shortened by 7 bases and J by 2 bases, with 17 bases between the two germline ends. Per the germline V gene, CDR1 is SNHLY and CDR2 is FYNNEI. The CDR3 DNA reads as TGTGCCAGCACCTCTACGCTACTGCTAAACACCGGGGAGCTGTTTTTT. Encoded protein: CASTSTLLLNTGELFF.

The V gene is TRBV7-3, the J gene TRBJ2-2; a weak D match, TRBD1 (5 bases). With 0 bases removed from V and 3 bases from J, the gap between germline ends came to 8 bases. The CDR3 length is 15 residues. CDR1 and CDR2 from the germline V gene are SGHTA and FQGTGA. The CDR3 DNA reads TGTGCCAGCAGCTTAACCAGGGCGCACACCGGGGAGCTGTTTTTT. Amino acid sequence: CASSLTRAHTGELFF. Full variable domain (rest looked up from reference TRBV7-3 and TRBJ2-2): GAGVSQTPSNKVTEKGKYVELRCDPISGHTALYWYRQSLGQGPEFLIYFQGTGAADDSGLPNDRFFAVRPEGSVSTLKIQRTERGDSAVYLCASSLTRAHTGELFFGEGSRLTVL.

This chain uses TRBV6-5 with TRBJ2-2, with D perhaps TRBD1 (6 bases). V was pared by 4 bases and J by 6 bases, with 9 bases between. Germline CDR1 and CDR2: MNHEY and SVGAGI. This CDR3 has 13 amino acids. CDR3 sequence (DNA): TGTGCCAGCAGTTCTCAGGGGTCCGGGGAGCTGTTTTTT. It specifies CASSSQGSGELFF.

The J gene is TRBJ1-6, the V gene TRBV7-9, with 9 bases identical to TRBD1. Germline assignment: CDR1 SEHNR and CDR2 FQNEAQ (reference sequence). The CDR3 has 16 amino acids. The J segment lost 8 bases and the V segment lost 1 base, leaving 6 bases of the junction unmatched. CDR3 amino acids: CASSLGQGVLDSPLHF. The CDR3, as DNA: TGTGCCAGCAGCTTAGGACAGGGGGTGTTAGATTCACCCCTCCACTTT.

The chain couples TRBV29-1 to TRBJ1-5, with D tentatively TRBD1 (5 bases). V gave up 6 bases and J gave up 5 bases, with 11 bases separating them. The CDR3 spans 12 residues. Germline CDR1 reads SQVTM; CDR2 reads ANQGSEA. The DNA for the CDR3 is TGCAGCGTGCAGGGTGTGGATCAGCCCCAGCATTTT. Translation gives CSVQGVDQPQHF.